The 24 T cell receptor beta chains below were found in one sample sequenced in a study of blood T cells in healthy people across ages. The use of a sample-barcoded 5' primer and a J-beta primer mix characterized a second PCR of about 7 to 12 cycles. TCRdb reanalysed the 5' RACE reads using MiXCR and keeps one entry per CDR3 protein. Among over a million distinct CDR3 sequences listed, 35% to 45% were seen once. The sequencing sample was made of blood. Receptors were obtained from a woman younger than 35 in good health.

V and J are TRBV29-1 and TRBJ1-1, with D maybe TRBD1 (6 bases). The CDR3 runs 15 residues. The germline V and J ends were trimmed by 2 bases and 5 bases, with 18 bases remaining between them. Germline CDR1 SQVTM, CDR2 ANQGSEA. DNA for the CDR3: TGCAGCGTTGAATACCTGGGGGCTAAGAGGACTGAAGCTTTCTTT. This codes for CSVEYLGAKRTEAFF.

In this sample, this clonotype turned up a few times. The J gene is TRBJ1-2, the V gene TRBV20-1; no definite D call. The V and J ends lost 5 bases and 7 bases respectively, with 11 bases between them. The germline V gene encodes CDR1 DFQATT and CDR2 SNEGSKA (reference sequence). CDR3 length: 11 residues. The CDR3 coding sequence is TGCAGTGCTGGGGATTTCGGTGGCTACACCTTC. Protein sequence: CSAGDFGGYTF.

This clonotype occurred a few times. The V and J genes are TRBV12-3 or TRBV12-4 and TRBJ2-3; 10 nucleotides line up with TRBD1. V lost 5 bases to trimming and J lost 6 bases; unmatched junction nucleotides: 11. This CDR3 contains 16 residues. CDR3 nucleotide sequence: TGTGCCAGCAGTATACCCGGGACAGGGGTAGTGGATACGCAGTATTTT. As protein: CASSIPGTGVVDTQYF.

The V gene is TRBV6-2 or TRBV6-3, the J gene TRBJ2-5; D gene ambiguous. The germline V and J ends were trimmed by 8 bases and 11 bases, with 21 bases remaining between them. This CDR3 comprises 13 residues. Germline V gene sequence: CDR1 MNHEY, CDR2 SVGEGT. In DNA, the CDR3 is TGTGCCAGCCGCTATGCTCTCTACAATGAGCAGTACTTC. Encoded protein: CASRYALYNEQYF.

CDR3 sequence (DNA): TGTGCCAGCAGTTTTAGTCAACTGCTTAATTCACCCCTCCACTTT. This translates into CASSFSQLLNSPLHF. V is TRBV12-3 or TRBV12-4 and J is TRBJ1-6; D uncertain. V dropped 3 bases and J dropped 6 bases, with 12 bases sitting between them. The length of the CDR3 is 15 residues.

The chain couples TRBV2 to TRBJ1-2, with TRBD1 identical over 7 bases. The J segment lost 2 bases and the V segment lost 3 bases, leaving 3 bases of the junction unmatched. The CDR3 length is 14 residues. CDR1 and CDR2 (germline): SNHLY, FYNNEI. The DNA of the CDR3 is TGTGCCAGCAGTGATGGACAGGAAAACTATGGCTACACCTTC. The encoded protein is CASSDGQENYGYTF.

This clonotype was picked up many times. The V call is TRBV6-6, the J call TRBJ2-3, with 9 bases lining up with TRBD2. Germline lookup yields CDR1 MNHNY and CDR2 SVGAGI (reference sequence). The V gene end was trimmed by 5 bases and the J gene end by 0 bases; junction bases not matched to a gene: 0. This CDR3 spans 14 amino acids. CDR3 bases: TGTGCCAGCAGTGCGGGGGGGAGCACAGATACGCAGTATTTT. Translated, it gives CASSAGGSTDTQYF.

This clonotype was counted between two and nine times. The chain uses TRBV12-3 or TRBV12-4 and TRBJ1-5; 10 bases are shared with TRBD1. This CDR3 spans 17 amino acids. V shed 3 bases, J shed 1 base, and the junction held 6 bases outside the gene matches. Here the CDR3 DNA reads TGTGCCAGCAGTTTCGGACAGGGGGTTGTGAGCAATCAGCCCCAGCATTTT. Translating gives CASSFGQGVVSNQPQHF.

The V and J genes are TRBV12-3 or TRBV12-4 and TRBJ2-7; tentative D call: TRBD1 (6 bases). V gave up 6 bases and J gave up 5 bases, with 11 bases separating them. This CDR3 is 12 amino acids long. The CDR3 DNA is TGTGCCAGCAGCCCTAACAGGGACGAGCAGTACTTC. Its protein product is CASSPNRDEQYF.

The chain is built from TRBV7-2 and TRBJ2-7, with TRBD2 matching 13 bases. Germline trimming cut 5 bases from V and 5 bases from J; bases unmatched to any gene: 3. This CDR3 contains 14 residues. Germline CDR1 and CDR2: SGHTA and FQGNSA. CDR3 in DNA: TGTGCCAGCAGCCGAGGACTAGCGGGGGACGAGCAGTACTTC. It encodes CASSRGLAGDEQYF.

The chain uses TRBV7-8 and TRBJ2-1; possibly TRBD1 for D (6 bases). The germline V gene encodes CDR1 SGHVS and CDR2 FQNEAQ. CDR3 size: 15 residues. Trimming cost V 4 bases and J 3 bases, with 13 bases left between them. CDR3 sequence: CASSSRQARYNEQFF. As DNA, the CDR3 is TGTGCCAGCAGCTCCCGACAGGCTCGCTACAATGAGCAGTTCTTC.

A word on this clonotype: Mismatch with germline at one junction end may stem from a read error. The chain links TRBV4-1 to TRBJ2-3; D is perhaps TRBD1 (6 bases). There are 16 residues in the CDR3. CDR1 is MGHRA, CDR2 YSYEKL, per germline. The CDR3 loop reads CASNQDVGQLTDTQYF. CDR3 DNA sequence: TGCGCCAGCAACCAAGATGTTGGACAGCTCACAGATACGCAGTATTTT.

The chain has TRBV28 and TRBJ1-5, with D uncertain. The CDR3 totals 12 residues. With 6 bases removed from V and 5 bases from J, the gap between germline ends came to 8 bases. Per germline, CDR1 MDHEN and CDR2 SYDVKM. The CDR3 is CASSREYQPQHF. The CDR3 DNA follows: TGTGCCAGCAGCCGAGAGTATCAGCCCCAGCATTTT.

The chain has TRBV10-3 and TRBJ1-2; 10 bases map to TRBD1. This CDR3 region has 15 residues. Unmatched junction bases numbered 11, after V lost 8 bases and J lost 5 bases. In germline, CDR1 is ENHRY, CDR2 SYGVKD. CDR3 sequence (DNA): TGTGCCATCTCAGGCCCGGGACAGGGGATTTATGGCTACACCTTC. Translating gives CAISGPGQGIYGYTF.

The V gene is TRBV9, the J gene TRBJ2-4; no firm D call. Trimming took 0 bases from V and 6 from J, leaving 10 bases between them. CDR1 is SGDLS and CDR2 is YYNGEE in the germline V gene. This CDR3 contains 14 residues. CDR3 DNA sequence: TGTGCCAGCAGCGTAGGTCGAAGTACAAACATTCAGTACTTC. The encoded protein is CASSVGRSTNIQYF.

This chain joins TRBV7-6 and TRBJ2-5; 12 bases are a match to TRBD2. The CDR3 totals 15 residues. The germline CDR1 and CDR2 sequences are SGHVS and FNYEAQ. V shed 4 bases and J 11 bases; nucleotides not matched to a gene: 11. In DNA form, the CDR3 reads TGTGCCAGCAGCTCCCGACTAGCGGGAGTTGGGGAGCAGTACTTC. Translation: CASSSRLAGVGEQYF.

The rearrangement links TRBV29-1 to TRBJ2-3, with D maybe TRBD2 (6 bases). CDR3 length: 16 amino acids. CDR1 and CDR2 (germline): SQVTM, ANQGSEA. Trimming took off 1 base at V and 0 bases at J, with 14 bases between the two ends. In DNA form, the CDR3 reads TGCAGCGTTGAAGGGCTGCCGGCGGGAAGCACAGATACGCAGTATTTT. It translates to CSVEGLPAGSTDTQYF.

This clonotype was seen a few times. As DNA, the CDR3 is TGCAGCGTTGAAGATCAAGCTGCCGAGCAGTACTTC. Its translation is CSVEDQAAEQYF. V usage is TRBV29-1 and J usage is TRBJ2-7; no reliable D call. With 0 bases removed from V and 6 bases from J, the gap between germline ends came to 9 bases. The CDR3 runs 12 residues. CDR1 is SQVTM, CDR2 ANQGSEA, per germline.

This clonotype showed up many times. This chain joins TRBV7-2 and TRBJ2-7; D is unresolved. The CDR3 contains 15 residues. V dropped 6 bases and J dropped 0 bases, with 15 bases sitting between them. Per the germline V gene, CDR1 is SGHTA and CDR2 is FQGNSA. DNA of the CDR3: TGTGCCAGCAGACCAATGGTACAGTCCTCCTACGAGCAGTACTTC. Translating gives CASRPMVQSSYEQYF. The full variable domain, in which reference TRBV7-2 and TRBJ2-7 provide the parts outside the CDR3, is GAGVSQSPSNKVTEKGKDVELRCDPISGHTALYWYRQSLGQGLEFLIYFQGNSAPDKSGLPSDRFSAERTGGSVSTLTIQRTQQEDSAVYLCASRPMVQSSYEQYFGPGTRLTVT.

The CDR3 sequence: CASSLDRLATDTQYF. CDR3 DNA sequence: TGTGCCAGCAGCTTGGACAGACTAGCCACAGATACGCAGTATTTT. V usage is TRBV7-3 and J usage is TRBJ2-3; TRBD2 might be the D (7 bases). This CDR3 is 15 amino acids long. Germline V gives CDR1 SGHTA, CDR2 FQGTGA. V was shortened by 3 bases and J by 2 bases, with 12 bases between the two germline ends. The full variable domain, rest sourced from reference TRBV7-3 and TRBJ2-3, is GAGVSQTPSNKVTEKGKYVELRCDPISGHTALYWYRQSLGQGPEFLIYFQGTGAADDSGLPNDRFFAVRPEGSVSTLKIQRTERGDSAVYLCASSLDRLATDTQYFGPGTRLTVL.

The chain uses TRBV7-2 and TRBJ1-1; weak D call: TRBD1 (6 bases). V was clipped by 2 bases and J by 4 bases, with 17 bases between them. This CDR3 has 16 amino acids. In germline, CDR1 is SGHTA, CDR2 FQGNSA. CDR3 sequence reads: CASSLRLGALGTEAFF. Written as DNA, the CDR3 is TGTGCCAGCAGCTTAAGGTTGGGGGCGCTGGGCACTGAAGCTTTCTTT.

The table lists this clonotype with a few counts. The chain joins TRBV30 to TRBJ2-7; D uncertain. V lost 3 bases to trimming and J lost 2 bases, with 8 bases between them. From germline, CDR1 is GTSNPN and CDR2 SVGIG (reference sequence). The CDR3 loop spans 12 amino acids. CDR3 DNA sequence: TGTGCCTGGAGCTACGGTCCCTACGAGCAGTACTTC. Amino acid sequence: CAWSYGPYEQYF.

The J gene is TRBJ2-7, the V gene TRBV20-1, with D maybe TRBD2 (7 bases). The CDR3 totals 14 residues. The germline V and J ends were trimmed by 3 bases and 2 bases, with 14 bases remaining between them. The V gene's germline CDR1 is DFQATT and CDR2 SNEGSKA (reference sequence). The CDR3 bases are TGCAGTGCTAGTCTGGGGGGGCTTCCCTACGAGCAGTACTTC. Amino acids: CSASLGGLPYEQYF.

The chain uses TRBV9 and TRBJ2-2, with D maybe TRBD2 (5 bases). V was shortened by 2 bases and J by 6 bases, with 8 bases between the two germline ends. The CDR3 contains 13 residues. Germline-derived CDR1 and CDR2 are SGDLS and YYNGEE. The CDR3 DNA follows: TGTGCCAGCAGCGTGAGGGTCCCCGGGGAGCTGTTTTTT. Its translation: CASSVRVPGELFF.